The sequence of this T cell receptor (beta chain) was determined in a study of control samples from healthy donors and cancer patients. Using immunoSEQ multiplex PCR, the repertoire was profiled, and TCRdb retains in-frame clones only, with some absent. The sample yields approximately 150,000 clones, 85% to 95% seen once. CDR3 length: 14 amino acids. Trimming took 8 bases from V and 0 from J, leaving 10 bases between them. Germline V gene data show CDR1 as MNHEY and CDR2 as SMNVEV (reference sequence). This clonotype originated in a woman between 18 and 29 years old in good health. Sequencing was performed on blood. The chain is built from TRBV27 and TRBJ2-2; D remains ambiguous. CDR3 protein: CASQPYTNTGELFF. CDR3 DNA sequence: TGTGCCAGCCAACCCTACACGAACACCGGGGAGCTGTTTTTT.